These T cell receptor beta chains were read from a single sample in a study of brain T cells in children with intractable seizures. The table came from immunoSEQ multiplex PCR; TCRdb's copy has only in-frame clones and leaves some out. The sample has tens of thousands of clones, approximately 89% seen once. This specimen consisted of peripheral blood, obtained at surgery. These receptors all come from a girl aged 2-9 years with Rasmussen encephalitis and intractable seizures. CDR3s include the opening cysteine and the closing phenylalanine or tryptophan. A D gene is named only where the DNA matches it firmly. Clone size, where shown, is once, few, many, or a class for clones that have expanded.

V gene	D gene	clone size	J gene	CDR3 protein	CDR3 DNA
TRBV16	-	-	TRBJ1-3	CASSQSRDTFSGNTIYF	TGTGCCAGCAGCCAATCGAGAGACACATTCTCTGGAAACACCATATATTTT
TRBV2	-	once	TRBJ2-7	CASTHYLRDGSYEQYF	TGTGCCAGCACCCATTACCTCCGGGACGGTTCCTACGAGCAGTACTTC
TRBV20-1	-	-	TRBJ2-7	CSASLGYEQYF	TGCAGTGCCTCCCTAGGCTACGAGCAGTACTTC
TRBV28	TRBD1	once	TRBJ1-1	CASNPGQGFKAFF	TGTGCCAGCAACCCGGGACAGGGTTTCAAAGCTTTCTTT
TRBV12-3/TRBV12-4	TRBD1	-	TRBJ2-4	CASAGTGGDIQYF	TGTGCCAGCGCCGGGACAGGGGGGGACATTCAGTACTTC
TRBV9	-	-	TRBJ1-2	CASSRTPNSGAEGYTF	TGTGCCAGCAGCCGAACCCCAAACTCGGGGGCAGAGGGCTACACCTTC
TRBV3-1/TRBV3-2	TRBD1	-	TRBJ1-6	CASSQGTGENSPLHF	TGTGCCAGCAGCCAAGGGACAGGGGAAAATTCACCCCTCCACTTT
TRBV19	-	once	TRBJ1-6	CASSLNRVSPLHF	TGTGCCAGTAGCCTTAACAGGGTCTCACCCCTCCACTTT
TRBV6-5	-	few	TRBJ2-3	CASTGRELTDTQYF	TGTGCCAGCACGGGCCGGGAGTTGACAGATACGCAGTATTTT
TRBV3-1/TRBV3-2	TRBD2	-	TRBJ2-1	CASSQSLAGFYNEQFF	TGTGCCAGCAGCCAATCACTAGCGGGCTTTTACAATGAGCAGTTCTTC
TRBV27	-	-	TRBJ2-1	CATTGLGTNEQFF	TGTGCCACTACAGGGTTGGGGACGAATGAGCAGTTCTTC
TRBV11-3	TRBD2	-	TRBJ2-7	CASSASGLALSFEQYF	TGTGCCAGCAGCGCCTCCGGACTAGCGCTATCGTTCGAGCAGTACTTC
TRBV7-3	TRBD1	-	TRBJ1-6	CASSSFGTGVLSPLHF	TGTGCCAGCAGCTCCTTTGGGACAGGGGTTTTGTCACCCCTCCACTTT
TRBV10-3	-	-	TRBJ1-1	CAVRVSNTEAFF	TGTGCCGTCAGGGTATCGAACACTGAAGCTTTCTTT
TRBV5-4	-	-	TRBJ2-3	CASSYPGRRVLDTQYF	TGTGCCAGCAGTTATCCGGGACGCCGAGTTTTAGATACGCAGTATTTT
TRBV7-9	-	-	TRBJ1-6	CASSQRQANSPLHF	TGTGCCAGCAGTCAGAGACAGGCCAATTCACCCCTCCACTTT
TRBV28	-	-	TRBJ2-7	CASSPTGIVREQYF	TGTGCCAGCAGTCCTACAGGGATAGTGAGAGAGCAGTACTTC
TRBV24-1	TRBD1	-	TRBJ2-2	CATSESGQENTGELFF	TGTGCCACCAGTGAGTCCGGACAGGAGAACACCGGGGAGCTGTTTTTT
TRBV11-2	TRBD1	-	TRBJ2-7	CASSLARQGYEQYF	TGTGCCAGCAGCTTAGCTCGACAGGGCTACGAGCAGTACTTC
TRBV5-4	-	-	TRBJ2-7	CASSLVGRVDEQYF	TGTGCCAGCAGCTTGGTGGGCAGGGTGGACGAGCAGTACTTC
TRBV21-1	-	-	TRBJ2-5	CASSKAGPETQYF	TGTGCCAGCAGCAAAGCAGGGCCGGAGACCCAGTACTTC
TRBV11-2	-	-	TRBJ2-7	CASSHYYEQYF	TGTGCCAGCAGCCACTACTACGAGCAGTACTTC
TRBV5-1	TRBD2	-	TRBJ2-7	CASSSGGAVRDEQYF	TGCGCCAGCAGCTCGGGGGGGGCGGTTAGAGACGAGCAGTACTTC
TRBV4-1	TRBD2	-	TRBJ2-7	CASSQVSLAGGGEQYF	TGCGCCAGCAGCCAAGTCTCACTAGCGGGAGGGGGGGAGCAGTACTTC
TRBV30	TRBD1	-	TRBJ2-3	CAWGTGSTDTQYF	TGTGCCTGGGGGACAGGGAGCACAGATACGCAGTATTTT
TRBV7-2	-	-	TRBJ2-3	CASSPTRDTDTQYF	TGTGCCAGCAGCCCCACGCGGGACACAGATACGCAGTATTTT
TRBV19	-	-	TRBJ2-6	CASSISGAGANVLTF	TGTGCCAGTAGTATTTCGGGCGCTGGGGCCAACGTCCTGACTTTC
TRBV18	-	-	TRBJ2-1	CASSLDRRDSYNEQFF	TGTGCCAGCTCACTTGACAGGCGGGATTCCTACAATGAGCAGTTCTTC
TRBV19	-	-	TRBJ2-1	CASSTGSSYNEQFF	TGTGCCAGTAGCACGGGGAGCTCCTACAATGAGCAGTTCTTC
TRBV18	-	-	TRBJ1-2	CASSPSTGHYGYTF	TGTGCCAGCTCACCCTCGACAGGCCACTATGGCTACACCTTC
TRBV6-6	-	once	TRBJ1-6	CASSYRGSPLHF	TGTGCCAGCAGTTACAGAGGGTCACCCCTCCACTTT
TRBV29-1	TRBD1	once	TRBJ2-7	CSGGTAYEQYF	TGCAGCGGGGGGACAGCCTACGAGCAGTACTTC
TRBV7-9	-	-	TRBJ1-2	CASSHNTGDGGYTF	TGTGCCAGCAGCCACAACACAGGAGACGGTGGCTACACCTTC
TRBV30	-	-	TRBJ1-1	CAWSATLVMNTEAFF	TGTGCCTGGAGTGCGACTTTAGTCATGAACACTGAAGCTTTCTTT
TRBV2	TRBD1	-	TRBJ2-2	CAISGTGGARGMTGELFF	TGTGCCATTTCCGGGACAGGGGGCGCCCGGGGGATGACCGGGGAGCTGTTTTTT